A selection of T cell receptor beta chains follows, all from one sample in a study of shared clonotypes between healthy human individuals. Using immunoSEQ multiplex PCR, the repertoire was profiled, and TCRdb retains in-frame clones only, with some absent. The table lists millions of clones, 95% of them singletons. Sequenced sample: naive CD4+ T cells sorted from blood. The origin of the receptors is a young man in good health. The CDR3 runs from the conserved cysteine through the conserved F or W. Fields, in order: clone size, J gene, V gene, D gene, CDR3 protein, CDR3 DNA. A D gene is named only where the DNA matches it firmly. Some rows have no size entry. The others give once, few or many, or a class for an expanded clone.

>.|TRBJ1-1|TRBV29-1|TRBD1
CSVSRLTGGRNTEAFF
TGCAGCGTTTCGAGACTAACAGGGGGGAGGAACACTGAAGCTTTCTTT
>.|TRBJ1-2|TRBV5-4|.
CASSQGGQTTNYGYTF
TGTGCCAGCAGCCAAGGGGGGCAGACCACTAACTATGGCTACACCTTC
>once|TRBJ1-2|TRBV5-1|.
CASSFSMVNYGYTF
TGCGCCAGCAGCTTTTCGATGGTAAACTATGGCTACACCTTC
>once|TRBJ2-1|TRBV29-1|TRBD1
CSVEDRTGGPVSYNEQFF
TGCAGCGTTGAAGATCGGACAGGGGGCCCCGTTTCCTACAATGAGCAGTTCTTC
>.|TRBJ2-1|TRBV6-1|TRBD2
CASSEPGLEYNEQFF
TGTGCCAGCAGTGAACCGGGACTAGAGTACAATGAGCAGTTCTTC
>.|TRBJ2-7|TRBV18|TRBD1
CASSRTGGGGGEQYF
TGTGCCAGCTCACGGACAGGGGGCGGCGGAGGCGAGCAGTACTTC
>.|TRBJ1-1|TRBV7-3|.
CASSLGGRTEAFF
TGTGCCAGCAGCTTAGGGGGTAGGACTGAAGCTTTCTTT
>.|TRBJ2-5|TRBV6-6|.
CASSYLGRGETQYF
TGTGCCAGCAGTTACTTAGGCAGGGGAGAGACCCAGTACTTC
>.|TRBJ1-5|TRBV10-1|TRBD1
CASSPDRGQPQHF
TGCGCCAGCAGCCCGGACAGGGGCCAGCCCCAGCATTTT
>.|TRBJ1-2|TRBV5-1|.
CASSLNSHPMGGYTF
TGCGCCAGCAGCTTAAATTCGCACCCTATGGGGGGCTACACCTTC
>.|TRBJ2-5|TRBV9|.
CASSRSRMYQETQYF
TGTGCCAGCAGCCGTTCACGTATGTACCAAGAGACCCAGTACTTC
>.|TRBJ1-3|TRBV28|TRBD1
CASSDRGASGNTIYF
TGTGCCAGCAGCGACAGGGGTGCCTCCGGAAACACCATATATTTT
>.|TRBJ2-3|TRBV7-8|.
CASSHGPDTQYF
TGTGCCAGCAGCCATGGTCCAGATACGCAGTATTTT
>few|TRBJ2-5|TRBV5-1|.
CASSLMETQYF
TGCGCCAGCAGCTTGATGGAGACCCAGTACTTC
>.|TRBJ1-2|TRBV7-9|.
CASSLIQGYGYTF
TGTGCCAGCAGCTTAATACAGGGATATGGCTACACCTTC
>.|TRBJ1-3|TRBV11-3|TRBD1
CASSRGTAGNTIYF
TGTGCCAGCAGCAGAGGGACAGCTGGAAACACCATATATTTT
>.|TRBJ2-1|TRBV7-2|.
CASSLLQGNEQFF
TGTGCCAGCAGCTTACTCCAGGGAAATGAGCAGTTCTTC
>.|TRBJ2-2|TRBV5-1|.
CASSLISGAGELFF
TGCGCCAGCAGCTTGATTAGCGGCGCCGGGGAGCTGTTTTTT
>.|TRBJ1-5|TRBV6-1|.
CASRRDSGPFQPQHF
TGTGCCAGCAGGAGGGACTCGGGCCCCTTTCAGCCCCAGCATTTT
>.|TRBJ1-1|TRBV30|.
CAWGVTEAFF
TGTGCCTGGGGAGTCACTGAAGCTTTCTTT
>.|TRBJ2-2|TRBV13|.
CASSLGRTGELFF
TGTGCCAGCAGCTTAGGACGGACCGGGGAGCTGTTTTTT
>.|TRBJ1-2|TRBV30|TRBD1
CAWRRDRGGRGYTF
TGTGCCTGGAGAAGGGACAGGGGCGGGCGTGGCTACACCTTC
>.|TRBJ1-3|TRBV9|.
CASSVGPGSGNTIYF
TGTGCCAGCAGCGTAGGGCCAGGCTCGGGAAACACCATATATTTT
>.|TRBJ2-5|TRBV6-5|TRBD2
CASSYSTSGGETQYF
TGTGCCAGCAGTTACTCGACTAGCGGGGGGGAGACCCAGTACTTC
>.|TRBJ2-5|TRBV5-1|TRBD2
CASSYYSSGGPTETQYF
TGCGCCAGCAGCTACTATAGCTCGGGAGGGCCCACTGAGACCCAGTACTTC